Below are 21 T cell receptor beta chains sequenced from a single sample in a study of identical twins. TCRdb ran MiXCR on the 5' RACE reads and lists one entry per CDR3 protein. Of around 530,000 distinct CDR3 sequences detected, roughly 15% appear once; the ten largest clones hold nearly 0.45%. In addition, the sample was reused for a study of yellow fever vaccine responses in identical twins.

Sequenced material: CD4+ T cells sorted from blood. The receptors shown here come from a woman aged 18-29 years in good health.

This clonotype was counted only a few times. The rearrangement joins TRBV24-1 to TRBJ2-1, with 9 bases aligning to TRBD1. Germline-derived CDR1 and CDR2 are KGHDR and SFDVKD. The ends lost 4 bases at V and 8 bases at J; junction bases unmatched: 8. The CDR3 extends over 15 amino acids. Here the CDR3 DNA reads TGTGCCACCAGTGACCGCGGGACAGGGCGTGATGAGCAGTTCTTC. It is translated as CATSDRGTGRDEQFF.

The chain carries TRBV5-1 and TRBJ2-7, with D unclear. This CDR3 has 14 residues. Per the germline V gene, CDR1 is SGHRS and CDR2 is YFSETQ. V was clipped by 0 bases and J by 1 base, with 8 bases between them. The CDR3 reads CASSLEAVSYEQYF. In nucleotides, the CDR3 is TGCGCCAGCAGCTTGGAAGCAGTTTCCTACGAGCAGTACTTC.

The chain combines TRBV3-1 with TRBJ1-1; D uncertain. Germline V lookup: CDR1 LGHDT, CDR2 YNNKEL (reference sequence). V was cut by 5 bases and J by 7 bases, with 17 bases left in between. This CDR3 is built from 14 residues. The CDR3 coding sequence is TGTGCCAGCAGCTCAAGGTGGCAAATCAGTGAAGCTTTCTTT. Translating it yields CASSSRWQISEAFF.

In this sample, this clonotype turned up a few times. The V gene is TRBV29-1, the J gene TRBJ2-3; no reliable D call. There are 14 residues in the CDR3. Germline V gives CDR1 SQVTM, CDR2 ANQGSEA. Deletions cut 3 bases from V and 1 base from J, with 11 bases between. The CDR3 sequence: CSVERLRGTDTQYF. CDR3 DNA: TGCAGCGTTGAGCGTTTGCGTGGCACAGATACGCAGTATTTT.

This clonotype has only a few counts. The CDR3 region is CAISEGPTRDTQYF. The CDR3 DNA reads TGTGCCATCAGTGAGGGCCCCACCCGGGATACGCAGTATTTT. This chain links TRBV10-3 with TRBJ2-3, with D hard to call. V lost 2 bases and J lost 6, with 12 bases in between. Looked up from germline, CDR1 is ENHRY and CDR2 is SYGVKD. The CDR3 consists of 14 residues.

The DNA of the CDR3 is TGTGCCAGCAGTGGGACAGGGCCCGAAGCTTTCTTT. It specifies CASSGTGPEAFF. V and J are TRBV2 and TRBJ1-1, with 8 bases fitting TRBD1. The ends lost 4 bases at V and 8 bases at J; junction bases unmatched: 3. The CDR3 is 12 amino acids. Germline V lookup: CDR1 SNHLY, CDR2 FYNNEI.

There are a few counts of this clonotype. The chain employs TRBV5-1 and TRBJ2-3; 11 bases align to TRBD2. V lost 0 bases to trimming and J lost 5 bases; unmatched junction nucleotides: 8. This CDR3 is built from 17 residues. CDR1 and CDR2 from the germline V gene are SGHRS and YFSETQ. The CDR3 DNA follows: TGCGCCAGCAGCTTGGGAAGTAGCGGGGGGGCAGGAGATACGCAGTATTTT. It specifies CASSLGSSGGAGDTQYF.

This clonotype was found a few times. The chain has TRBV28 and TRBJ2-7, with 7 bases fitting TRBD1. This CDR3 is 12 amino acids long. With V trimmed by 7 bases and J by 7 bases, 7 bases remained unmatched. Per the germline V gene, CDR1 is MDHEN and CDR2 is SYDVKM. CDR3 nucleotide sequence: TGTGCCAGCAACCCTCAGGGGGAGGAGCAGTACTTC. Translated, it gives CASNPQGEEQYF.

This clonotype has a handful of counts. The chain links TRBV20-1 to TRBJ1-2; TRBD1 matches 11 bases. V lost 1 base, J lost 7 bases, and 2 bases stayed unmatched. Germline V gene data show CDR1 as DFQATT and CDR2 as SNEGSKA (reference sequence). This CDR3 has 13 residues. The CDR3 spells CSARAGTGGGYTF. The CDR3 DNA follows: TGCAGTGCTAGAGCCGGGACAGGGGGTGGCTACACCTTC.

The V and J genes are TRBV7-3 and TRBJ2-5, with 7 bases lining up with TRBD1. V lost 0 bases and J lost 3; bases outside the gene matches: 4. Germline V CDR1 and CDR2: SGHTA, FQGTGA. This CDR3 region has 15 residues. CDR3 nucleotide sequence: TGTGCCAGCAGCTTAACCCAAGACAGGGAAGAGACCCAGTACTTC. Its translation is CASSLTQDREETQYF.

The chain is built from TRBV5-1 and TRBJ1-2; D uncertain. The CDR3 is made up of 17 amino acids. Trimming stripped 1 base from V and 7 bases from J, with 23 bases between. Per germline, CDR1 SGHRS and CDR2 YFSETQ. DNA for the CDR3: TGCGCCAGCAGCTTGTACGATTTGGTGGGTTCCCGCCGTGGCTACACCTTC. It yields the protein CASSLYDLVGSRRGYTF.

At least ten counts were recorded for this clonotype. V and J are TRBV12-3 or TRBV12-4 and TRBJ1-5, with a tentative D call TRBD1 (6 bases). The V gene lost 1 base and the J gene lost 6 bases, with 19 bases spanning the gap. CDR3 length: 17 residues. The CDR3 coding sequence is TGTGCCAGCAGTTTAGGGAGACATAGGGGGGAAGGTCAGCCCCAGCATTTT. Amino acid sequence: CASSLGRHRGEGQPQHF.

The chain couples TRBV5-8 to TRBJ2-1; 8 positions match TRBD2. The CDR3 sequence is 16 residues long. Trimming at V came to 0 bases and at J to 9 bases, leaving 11 bases not matched to a gene. In germline, CDR1 is SGHTS, CDR2 YDEGEE. The CDR3 protein is CASSLGQRGGLGEQFF. CDR3 DNA: TGTGCCAGCAGCTTGGGGCAACGGGGGGGCCTTGGTGAGCAGTTCTTC.

The chain uses TRBV2 and TRBJ1-2; D is unclear. Germline V lookup: CDR1 SNHLY, CDR2 FYNNEI. V was pared by 4 bases and J by 5 bases, with 11 bases between. The CDR3 is 13 residues long. CDR3 in DNA: TGTGCCAGCAGTGTTGGCAGCAAGTATGGCTACACCTTC. Translating gives CASSVGSKYGYTF.

The DNA for the CDR3 is TGTGCCAGCAGCCAAGATACCGGACACTATGGCTACACCTTC. It is translated as CASSQDTGHYGYTF. This sequence joins TRBV3-1 and TRBJ1-2, with no clear D. CDR3 size: 14 residues. Germline V lookup: CDR1 LGHDT, CDR2 YNNKEL (reference sequence). V lost 0 bases, J lost 3 bases, and 8 bases lay in between.

This clonotype has just a few counts. The rearrangement joins TRBV5-1 to TRBJ2-1, with TRBD1 as a possible D gene (6 bases). CDR3 length: 15 residues. V lost 0 bases and J 6 bases, leaving 13 bases between the germline ends. Looked up from germline, CDR1 is SGHRS and CDR2 is YFSETQ. The CDR3 DNA follows: TGCGCCAGCAGCTTGGTGGGGGCCTCAGGCAATGAGCAGTTCTTC. The encoded protein is CASSLVGASGNEQFF.

The chain employs TRBV5-1 and TRBJ1-1; 9 positions agree with TRBD1. V dropped 0 bases and J dropped 5; count of bases not matched to a gene: 5. Per germline, CDR1 SGHRS and CDR2 YFSETQ. The CDR3 totals 15 residues. The CDR3 sequence: CASSLVGQGGTEAFF. DNA for the CDR3: TGCGCCAGCAGCTTGGTGGGACAGGGAGGGACTGAAGCTTTCTTT. The whole variable domain, filled in from reference TRBV5-1 and TRBJ1-1, reads KAGVTQTPRYLIKTRGQQVTLSCSPISGHRSVSWYQQTPGQGLQFLFEYFSETQRNKGNFPGRFSGRQFSNSRSEMNVSTLELGDSALYLCASSLVGQGGTEAFFGQGTRLTVV.

This chain connects TRBV12-3 or TRBV12-4 to TRBJ2-7; D perhaps matches TRBD2 (6 bases). Trimming left V 2 bases short and J 0 bases short, with 11 bases between. The CDR3 totals 15 residues. DNA for the CDR3: TGTGCCAGCAGTTTAATGGAGGGGAGCTCCTACGAGCAGTACTTC. Its protein is CASSLMEGSSYEQYF.

The chain couples TRBV12-3 or TRBV12-4 to TRBJ2-7; 7 bases are shared with TRBD1. Germline trimming cut 1 base from V and 3 bases from J; bases unmatched to any gene: 3. The CDR3 spans 14 residues. The CDR3 region has the DNA TGTGCCAGCAGTTTAGGGGGGACAGTCTACGAGCAGTACTTC. Translated, it gives CASSLGGTVYEQYF.

This clonotype was observed a handful of times. The chain carries TRBV10-3 and TRBJ2-1; no clear D. The CDR3 contains 12 residues. In germline, CDR1 is ENHRY, CDR2 SYGVKD. Trimming pared 0 bases from V and 12 bases from J, leaving 9 bases between. DNA for the CDR3: TGTGCCATCAGTGAGTCGGCGTCGTGGCAGTTCTTC. It specifies CAISESASWQFF.

The genes are TRBV20-1 and TRBJ2-1; D gene unclear. The germline gives CDR1 DFQATT, CDR2 SNEGSKA (reference sequence). Trimming left V 0 bases short and J 6 bases short, with 15 bases between. There are 15 residues in the CDR3. The CDR3 is CSARDIQAAPNEQFF. The DNA of the CDR3 is TGCAGTGCTAGAGATATCCAGGCGGCCCCCAATGAGCAGTTCTTC.